Below, 22 T cell receptor beta chains from the same sample are listed, as sequenced in a study of siplizumab effects on memory and regulatory T cells (dated by TCRdb to between 2018 and 2020). Receptor amplification or capture employed the immunoSEQ multiplex PCR assay. TCRdb mirrors the immuneACCESS table, restricted to in-frame sequences. Some clones are absent from its copies; in checked studies, under half trace to an unresolved V gene, and the reason for the others is unknown. Recorded for this sample are more than 85,000 clones; around 90% of them occurred a single time. About 1.5% of the sample lies in the top ten. The material sequenced was CD4+ T cells sorted from blood. The receptor set was obtained from a human donor in good health.

The chain joins TRBV7-2 to TRBJ1-1, with D unclear. Looked up from germline, CDR1 is SGHTA and CDR2 is FQGNSA. Trimming took 4 bases from V and 6 from J, leaving 21 bases between them. The CDR3 consists of 16 residues. The CDR3 here is CASSSLWGGRAAEAFF. The CDR3 DNA is TGTGCCAGCAGCTCCCTCTGGGGAGGGCGGGCCGCTGAAGCTTTCTTT.

V usage is TRBV6-1 and J usage is TRBJ1-5; possibly TRBD1 for D (6 bases). Germline-derived CDR1 and CDR2 are MNHNS and SASEGT. The CDR3 totals 16 residues. V was shortened by 1 base and J by 7 bases, with 17 bases between the two germline ends. As DNA, the CDR3 is TGTGCCAGCAGTGAAGGTTACAGGGATTTTGGGCAGCCCCAGCATTTT. This gives the protein CASSEGYRDFGQPQHF.

This sequence joins TRBV30 and TRBJ2-7; D ambiguous. CDR3 length: 14 amino acids. With 3 bases removed from V and 6 bases from J, the gap between germline ends came to 18 bases. CDR1 and CDR2 (germline): GTSNPN, SVGIG (reference sequence). In DNA, the CDR3 is TGTGCCTGGAGGCCAACCACTTTAAGTTCCGAGCAGTACTTC. It specifies CAWRPTTLSSEQYF.

This clone appeared a few times. This chain uses TRBV7-9 with TRBJ1-2; 7 nucleotides agree with TRBD1. This CDR3 has 13 amino acids. V gave up 5 bases and J gave up 4 bases; unmatched junction bases: 4. Germline V gene lookup returns CDR1 SEHNR and CDR2 FQNEAQ (reference sequence). CDR3 bases: TGTGCCAGCAGCCGGGACAGTTCCTATGGCTACACCTTC. Translation: CASSRDSSYGYTF.

This chain joins TRBV11-3 and TRBJ2-1; D not resolved. Germline loops: CDR1 SGHNT, CDR2 YENEEA. The CDR3 is 15 amino acids. V was trimmed by 2 bases and J by 2 bases, leaving 10 bases between them. The CDR3 loop reads CASSLRSKAYNEQFF. CDR3 DNA sequence: TGTGCCAGCAGCTTACGATCCAAGGCCTACAATGAGCAGTTCTTC.

The chain has TRBV30 and TRBJ2-7; D perhaps matches TRBD1 (5 bases). The CDR3 contains 13 residues. V was clipped by 6 bases and J by 3 bases, with 15 bases between them. CDR1 and CDR2 from the germline V gene are GTSNPN and SVGIG (reference sequence). The CDR3 coding sequence is TGTGCCTGCAAACGACAGTACCGCTACGAGCAGTACTTC. This encodes CACKRQYRYEQYF. Together with reference TRBV30 and TRBJ2-7, the CDR3 gives the full variable domain: SQTIHQWPATLVQPVGSPLSLECTVEGTSNPNLYWYRQAAGRGLQLLFYSVGIGQISSEVPQNLSASRPQDRQFILSSKKLLLSDSGFYLCACKRQYRYEQYFGPGTRLTVT.

The chain recombines TRBV7-2 with TRBJ2-1, with a tentative D call TRBD2 (5 bases). V was trimmed by 2 bases and J by 5 bases, leaving 10 bases between them. CDR3 size: 14 residues. The germline CDR1 and CDR2 sequences are SGHTA and FQGNSA. CDR3 in amino acids: CASSLWAGDNEQFF. In nucleotides, the CDR3 is TGTGCCAGCAGCTTATGGGCGGGCGACAATGAGCAGTTCTTC.

This sequence joins TRBV5-5 and TRBJ2-7; 8 bases align to TRBD1. The junction had 4 bases not matched to a gene; V was cut back by 0 bases and J by 2 bases. The CDR3 consists of 15 residues. Germline-derived CDR1 and CDR2 are SGHKS and YYEKEE (reference sequence). The CDR3: CASSLEGQVTYEQYF. The CDR3 nucleotides read TGTGCCAGCAGCTTGGAGGGACAGGTTACCTACGAGCAGTACTTC.

V gene TRBV5-1 combines with J gene TRBJ1-3, with D tentatively TRBD1 (6 bases). The V gene lost 0 bases and the J gene lost 0 bases, with 10 bases spanning the gap. The germline CDR1 and CDR2 sequences are SGHRS and YFSETQ. CDR3 length: 16 residues. The CDR3 sequence is CASSLDRAASGNTIYF. The DNA for the CDR3 is TGCGCCAGCAGCTTGGACAGGGCCGCCTCTGGAAACACCATATATTTT. The full variable domain, with the rest looked up from reference TRBV5-1 and TRBJ1-3, is KAGVTQTPRYLIKTRGQQVTLSCSPISGHRSVSWYQQTPGQGLQFLFEYFSETQRNKGNFPGRFSGRQFSNSRSEMNVSTLELGDSALYLCASSLDRAASGNTIYFGEGSWLTVV.

This chain's CDR3 is CASSAQASYNSPLHF. CDR3 DNA: TGTGCCAGCAGCGCACAGGCCTCCTATAATTCACCCCTCCACTTT. This rearrangement joins TRBV7-8 to TRBJ1-6, with a possible D match to TRBD1 (5 bases). Per the germline V gene, CDR1 is SGHVS and CDR2 is FQNEAQ. CDR3 length: 15 amino acids. Trimming took off 5 bases at V and 0 bases at J, with 8 bases between the two ends. Filled out from reference TRBV7-8 and TRBJ1-6, the complete variable domain reads GAGVSQSPRYKVAKRGQDVALRCDPISGHVSLFWYQQALGQGPEFLTYFQNEAQLDKSGLPSDRFFAERPEGSVSTLKIQRTQQEDSAVYLCASSAQASYNSPLHFGNGTRLTVT.

The genes are TRBV6-1 and TRBJ1-3; D not resolved. CDR1 and CDR2 from the germline V gene are MNHNS and SASEGT. V shed 7 bases and J shed 3 bases, with 13 bases lying between them. This CDR3 has 14 amino acids. The CDR3 sequence: CASIASFGGNTIYF. The DNA for the CDR3 is TGTGCCAGCATCGCCTCCTTTGGTGGAAACACCATATATTTT.

The rearrangement uses TRBV5-1 and TRBJ2-2, with TRBD2 matching 13 bases. The CDR3 runs to 15 residues. Germline V CDR1 and CDR2: SGHRS, YFSETQ. V was pared by 6 bases and J by 6 bases, with 5 bases of the junction left unmatched. The CDR3 region has the DNA TGCGCCAGCATTGGACTAGCGGGAGCCCCCGGGGAGCTGTTTTTT. Its translation is CASIGLAGAPGELFF.

This clone was seen just once. The rearrangement uses TRBV10-2 and TRBJ2-5; 13 bases map to TRBD2. The junction had 4 bases not matched to a gene; V was cut back by 4 bases and J by 5 bases. The germline gives CDR1 WSHSY, CDR2 SAAADI. The CDR3 runs 15 residues. The CDR3 nucleotides read TGCGCCAGCAGTGGGACTAGCGGGAGCGGCGAGACCCAGTACTTC. Amino acid sequence: CASSGTSGSGETQYF.

The rearrangement uses TRBV12-5 and TRBJ2-5; possibly TRBD1 or TRBD2 for D (5 bases each). This CDR3 has 11 amino acids. Germline V lookup: CDR1 LGHNT, CDR2 FRNRAP. The V gene lost 4 bases and the J gene lost 5 bases, with 5 bases spanning the gap. For the CDR3, the DNA is TGTGCTAGTGGTTGGGGGGAGACCCAGTACTTC. Its protein product is CASGWGETQYF.

The chain couples TRBV10-2 to TRBJ2-4, with 9 bases identical to TRBD2. The CDR3 has 14 residues. Germline loops: CDR1 WSHSY, CDR2 SAAADI. V shed 6 bases and J 6 bases; nucleotides not matched to a gene: 6. CDR3 sequence reads: CASRAGGPGNIQYF. The CDR3 bases are TGCGCCAGCAGGGCGGGAGGGCCGGGAAACATTCAGTACTTC.

This clone appeared a single time. The gene calls are TRBV5-4 and TRBJ1-3; tentative D call: TRBD1 (6 bases). The CDR3 length is 15 residues. With 4 bases removed from V and 2 bases from J, the gap between germline ends came to 13 bases. Per the germline V gene, CDR1 is SGHNT and CDR2 is YYREEE (reference sequence). The CDR3 reads CASSGTISPGNTIYF. The CDR3 DNA follows: TGTGCCAGCAGCGGGACAATCAGCCCTGGAAACACCATATATTTT.

The chain is built from TRBV18 and TRBJ2-3; D could derive from TRBD1 or TRBD2 (5 bases each). Looked up from germline, CDR1 is KGHSH and CDR2 is LQKENI. V lost 3 bases to trimming and J lost 3 bases, with 19 bases between them. The CDR3 extends over 17 amino acids. CDR3 nucleotides: TGTGCCAGCTCACCTACCACGGGATCATGGGGGACAGATACGCAGTATTTT. Protein: CASSPTTGSWGTDTQYF.

V and J are TRBV9 and TRBJ2-1; TRBD2 matches 11 bases. This CDR3 is built from 15 residues. Germline CDR1 SGDLS, CDR2 YYNGEE. Germline trimming cut 0 bases from V and 7 bases from J; bases unmatched to any gene: 3. The chain's CDR3 is CASSVASGRINEQFF. The CDR3 DNA reads TGTGCCAGCAGCGTAGCTAGCGGGAGGATAAATGAGCAGTTCTTC.

This sequence joins TRBV18 and TRBJ1-2, with 7 bases lining up with TRBD1. Per germline, CDR1 KGHSH and CDR2 LQKENI. The CDR3 contains 14 residues. J gave up 3 bases and V 6 bases, and 7 bases lay outside the gene matches. The CDR3 nucleotides read TGTGCCAGCTCTAGGACAGGCCTTTACTATGGCTACACCTTC. This encodes CASSRTGLYYGYTF.

This chain uses TRBV5-1 with TRBJ2-7, with D possibly matching TRBD1 (6 bases). Germline lookup yields CDR1 SGHRS and CDR2 YFSETQ. The CDR3 loop spans 15 amino acids. Trimming shortened V by 0 bases and J by 2 bases, and 12 bases separated the two germline ends. CDR3 amino acids: CASSLVGTNAYEQYF. The CDR3 DNA follows: TGCGCCAGCAGCTTGGTTGGGACAAATGCCTACGAGCAGTACTTC.

The chain couples TRBV6-5 to TRBJ2-1; 13 nucleotides line up with TRBD2. V dropped 5 bases and J dropped 6; count of bases not matched to a gene: 4. Germline-derived CDR1 and CDR2 are MNHEY and SVGAGI. This CDR3 comprises 15 residues. CDR3 nucleotide sequence: TGTGCCAGCAGTCGCGGGACTAGCGGGACCAATGAGCAGTTCTTC. Translation: CASSRGTSGTNEQFF.

The chain couples TRBV7-9 to TRBJ1-3; D is perhaps TRBD1 (6 bases). The CDR3 contains 15 residues. CDR1 and CDR2 from the germline V gene are SEHNR and FQNEAQ (reference sequence). Trimming left V 2 bases short and J 4 bases short, with 12 bases between. The CDR3 is CASSLLRGPGNTIYF. The CDR3 nucleotides read TGTGCCAGCAGCTTACTGCGGGGGCCCGGAAACACCATATATTTT. The variable domain in full, completed from reference TRBV7-9 and TRBJ1-3, reads DTGVSQNPRHKITKRGQNVTFRCDPISEHNRLYWYRQTLGQGPEFLTYFQNEAQLEKSRLLSDRFSAERPKGSFSTLEIQRTEQGDSAMYLCASSLLRGPGNTIYFGEGSWLTVV.